The rows below give T cell receptor beta chains drawn from one sample of a study of blood T cell repertoires in COVID-19. The data were produced by immunoSEQ multiplex PCR, yet TCRdb's version contains in-frame clones alone and is incomplete. The repertoire has approximately 250,000 clones, around 89% of them found once; the top ten carry more than 0.95%. Sequenced sample: PBMCs or T cells enriched from blood (not recorded which). Source of these receptors: a woman aged 40 to 49 with acute COVID-19. Each CDR3 is given with its conserved first and last residue. A D gene is named only where the DNA matches it firmly. Size is stated for part of the rows, as once, few or many counts, or as a class when the clone is expanded.

CDR3 protein,CDR3 DNA,clone size,D gene,J gene,CDR3 length,V gene
CSVETGPETQYF,TGCAGCGTTGAGACAGGGCCAGAGACCCAGTACTTC,.,TRBD1,TRBJ2-5,12,TRBV29-1
CATSRGHRGPNYGYTF,TGTGCCACCAGCAGAGGCCACAGGGGGCCTAACTATGGCTACACCTTC,.,TRBD1,TRBJ1-2,16,TRBV15
CASSRQGEEQFF,TGTGCCAGCAGCCGACAGGGAGAGGAGCAGTTCTTC,.,TRBD1,TRBJ2-1,12,TRBV27
CASSPYGGENEKLFF,TGTGCCAGCAGCCCTTACGGGGGGGAGAATGAAAAACTGTTTTTT,.,.,TRBJ1-4,15,TRBV13
CASTKQGNGYTF,TGTGCCAGCACTAAACAGGGAAATGGCTACACCTTC,.,.,TRBJ1-2,12,TRBV6-5
CASSWDSGLAGEYF,TGTGCCAGCAGTTGGGACTCGGGGCTAGCGGGGGAGTACTTC,once,TRBD2,TRBJ2-5,14,TRBV3-1/TRBV3-2
CASSSLDRALYGYTF,TGTGCCAGCAGCTCCCTGGACAGGGCGTTATATGGCTACACCTTC,.,TRBD1,TRBJ1-2,15,TRBV7-2
CASTAGSANTEAFF,TGTGCCAGCACCGCGGGGTCAGCGAACACTGAAGCTTTCTTT,.,.,TRBJ1-1,14,TRBV7-2
CASSRRGTQETQYF,TGTGCCAGTAGTCGCCGCGGGACCCAAGAGACCCAGTACTTC,.,.,TRBJ2-5,14,TRBV19
CASSLSQSDRVGYQPQHF,TGTGCCAGCAGCTTGTCCCAATCAGACAGGGTGGGATACCAGCCCCAGCATTTT,.,TRBD1,TRBJ1-5,18,TRBV7-2
CASSYVGRSNQPQHF,TGTGCCAGCAGTTACGTTGGCAGGAGCAATCAGCCCCAGCATTTT,.,.,TRBJ1-5,15,TRBV6-2/TRBV6-3
CASSQVHLLNTGELFF,TGCGCCAGCAGCCAAGTTCACTTATTGAACACCGGGGAGCTGTTTTTT,few,.,TRBJ2-2,16,TRBV4-1
CASSPSDRGYQPQHF,TGTGCCAGCAGTCCATCGGACAGGGGGTATCAGCCCCAGCATTTT,once,TRBD1,TRBJ1-5,15,TRBV28
CASASGGGQPQHF,TGTGCTAGTGCGTCGGGGGGGGGTCAGCCCCAGCATTTT,.,.,TRBJ1-5,13,TRBV12-5
CATSDLTPYNEQFF,TGTGCCACCAGTGATTTGACTCCCTACAATGAGCAGTTCTTC,.,.,TRBJ2-1,14,TRBV24-1
CASSVVGWIAGGPQAGELFF,TGTGCCAGCAGCGTAGTCGGGTGGATAGCGGGAGGGCCTCAGGCCGGGGAGCTGTTTTTT,.,TRBD2,TRBJ2-2,20,TRBV9
CASSLYPGTGAEKLFF,TGTGCCAGCAGCTTATACCCCGGGACAGGGGCTGAAAAACTGTTTTTT,.,TRBD1,TRBJ1-4,16,TRBV5-4
CATSELSGRGDEQFF,TGTGCCACCAGTGAACTTAGCGGGAGAGGCGATGAGCAGTTCTTC,once,TRBD2,TRBJ2-1,15,TRBV24-1
CASSPGDRVGGYTF,TGTGCCAGCAGCCCGGGGGACAGGGTGGGAGGCTACACCTTC,once,TRBD1,TRBJ1-2,14,TRBV7-9
CASTPGWGGWTGELFF,TGTGCCAGCACCCCCGGTTGGGGAGGTTGGACCGGGGAGCTGTTTTTT,.,.,TRBJ2-2,16,TRBV9
CAWSEMTGNYGYTF,TGTGCCTGGAGTGAAATGACAGGGAACTATGGCTACACCTTC,.,TRBD1,TRBJ1-2,14,TRBV30
CASSPTGLSYEQYF,TGTGCCAGCAGCCCAACGGGTCTATCCTACGAGCAGTACTTC,.,.,TRBJ2-7,14,TRBV27
CASSPDRNFNEQFF,TGTGCCAGCTCACCGGACAGAAATTTCAATGAGCAGTTCTTC,.,.,TRBJ2-1,14,TRBV18
CASSGTKGNTIYF,TGTGCCAGCTCCGGGACTAAGGGAAACACCATATATTTT,.,.,TRBJ1-3,13,TRBV18
CASNRILAVDTEAFF,TGTGCCAGCAACCGGATATTGGCGGTGGACACTGAAGCTTTCTTT,.,.,TRBJ1-1,15,TRBV6-6
CASSGASFSGANVLTF,TGTGCCAGCTCAGGGGCGTCATTCTCTGGGGCCAACGTCCTGACTTTC,once,.,TRBJ2-6,16,TRBV18
CAAGGAHGYTF,TGTGCCGCGGGGGGGGCTCATGGCTACACCTTC,.,.,TRBJ1-2,11,TRBV30
CASSNILNLSAQSANYGYTF,TGTGCCAGCAGCAATATCCTTAACCTATCCGCACAGTCAGCTAACTATGGCTACACCTTC,.,.,TRBJ1-2,20,TRBV21-1